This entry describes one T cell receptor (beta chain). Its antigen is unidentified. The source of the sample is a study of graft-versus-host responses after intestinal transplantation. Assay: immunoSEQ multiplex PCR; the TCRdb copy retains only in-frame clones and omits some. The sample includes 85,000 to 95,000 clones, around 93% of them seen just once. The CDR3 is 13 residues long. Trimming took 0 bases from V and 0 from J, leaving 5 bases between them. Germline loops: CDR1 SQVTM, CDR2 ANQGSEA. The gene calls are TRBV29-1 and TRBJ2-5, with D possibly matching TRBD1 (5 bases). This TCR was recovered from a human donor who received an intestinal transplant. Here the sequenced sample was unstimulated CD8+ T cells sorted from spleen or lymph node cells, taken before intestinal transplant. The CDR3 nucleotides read TGCAGCGTTGAAGACAGGGACCAAGAGACCCAGTACTTC. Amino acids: CSVEDRDQETQYF.